The 19 T cell receptor beta chains in this list originate from one sample, sequenced in a study of shared clonotypes between healthy human individuals (dated by TCRdb to the early 2020s). Library generation was performed with the immunoSEQ multiplex PCR assay. Here the immuneACCESS table is served through TCRdb, limited to in-frame sequences with V and J called. Missing clones are a known gap in these copies; in checked studies unresolved V genes cover under half, and the rest lacks a known reason. Within this sample are under 2.5 million clones, with roughly 90% of them counted one time only. The ten largest account for around 0.4% of the sample. Sample: naive CD4+ T cells from PBMCs. What this sample's cell subset or site label stands for: CD45RA+ positively selected. The receptors were sampled from a man aged 18 to 30 in good health. Some clones in this sample may be carry-over from other donors' samples.

The rearrangement links TRBV28 to TRBJ2-7; D is unclear. Germline V gene data show CDR1 as MDHEN and CDR2 as SYDVKM. Trimming cost V 7 bases and J 0 bases, with 16 bases left between them. The CDR3 consists of 15 residues. CDR3 protein: CASITGTLSSYEQYF. The CDR3 region has the DNA TGTGCCAGCATTACGGGCACTCTAAGCTCCTACGAGCAGTACTTC.

The V and J genes are TRBV28 and TRBJ1-2; TRBD1 matches 7 bases. The CDR3 has 13 amino acids. Germline CDR1 is MDHEN and CDR2 is SYDVKM. The V segment lost 7 bases and the J segment 8 bases; nucleotides outside the gene matches: 10. Here the CDR3 DNA reads TGTGCCAGCAACCCCCCAGGGGGGGTCGGCTACACCTTC. Translation: CASNPPGGVGYTF.

This sequence joins TRBV5-5 and TRBJ1-5; D uncertain. V dropped 0 bases and J dropped 5 bases, with 6 bases sitting between them. Per germline, CDR1 SGHKS and CDR2 YYEKEE (reference sequence). CDR3 length equals 13 residues. CDR3 sequence reads: CASSLASDQPQHF. CDR3 bases: TGTGCCAGCAGCTTGGCGTCTGATCAGCCCCAGCATTTT.

This chain connects TRBV28 to TRBJ2-3; 15 bases line up with TRBD2. The germline V gene encodes CDR1 MDHEN and CDR2 SYDVKM. J was trimmed by 4 bases and V by 2 bases; bases with no gene match: 1. The CDR3 is made up of 16 amino acids. Here the CDR3 reads CASSLGLAGGPDTQYF. The CDR3 nucleotides are TGTGCCAGCAGTTTAGGACTAGCGGGAGGGCCAGATACGCAGTATTTT.

This chain links TRBV6-1 with TRBJ2-3; D may be TRBD1 or TRBD2 (5 bases each). The CDR3 has 16 amino acids. V shed 5 bases and J shed 2 bases, with 17 bases lying between them. Germline loops: CDR1 MNHNS, CDR2 SASEGT. The CDR3 loop is CASSKGSGLPTDTQYF. The CDR3 DNA is TGTGCCAGCAGTAAAGGGTCGGGGCTCCCCACAGATACGCAGTATTTT.

V and J are TRBV18 and TRBJ1-2; 10 bases line up with TRBD1. Trimming removed 6 bases from V and 3 bases from J; junction bases left unmatched: 1. Germline assignment: CDR1 KGHSH and CDR2 LQKENI. The CDR3 has 13 residues. CDR3: CASSGQGYYGYTF. CDR3 DNA: TGTGCCAGCTCGGGACAGGGGTACTATGGCTACACCTTC.

The DNA of the CDR3 is TGCAGCGTTTGGACGGGAACGAACACCGGGGAGCTGTTTTTT. Its translation is CSVWTGTNTGELFF. The rearrangement links TRBV29-1 to TRBJ2-2; the D gene is possibly TRBD2 (5 bases). The germline gives CDR1 SQVTM, CDR2 ANQGSEA. This CDR3 has 14 amino acids. Trimming took off 5 bases at V and 0 bases at J, with 10 bases between the two ends.

The gene calls are TRBV6-5 and TRBJ1-4; no clear D. This CDR3 spans 14 amino acids. CDR1 and CDR2 (germline): MNHEY, SVGAGI. The V end was cut by 3 bases, the J end by 6 bases, with 11 bases between. The CDR3 sequence is CASSYKYSDEKLFF. The CDR3 DNA reads as TGTGCCAGCAGTTATAAGTATTCGGATGAAAAACTGTTTTTT.

This clone was counted once. This rearrangement joins TRBV5-1 to TRBJ2-7; TRBD1 matches 8 bases. Looked up from germline, CDR1 is SGHRS and CDR2 is YFSETQ. The V and J ends lost 0 bases and 6 bases, in that order; junction bases with no gene match: 2. The length of the CDR3 is 13 residues. The CDR3 loop reads CASSLGTGPEQYF. CDR3 bases: TGCGCCAGCAGCTTGGGGACAGGGCCCGAGCAGTACTTC.

The chain recombines TRBV28 with TRBJ2-7, with D perhaps TRBD1 (6 bases). Germline V gene sequence: CDR1 MDHEN, CDR2 SYDVKM. V lost 6 bases to trimming and J lost 7 bases, with 13 bases between them. The CDR3 covers 12 residues. The CDR3 nucleotides are TGTGCCAGCAGCCCCAGGGGATTAGAGCAGTACTTC. Translated: CASSPRGLEQYF.

This chain uses TRBV6-4 with TRBJ2-7, with TRBD2 identical over 8 bases. Germline CDR1 reads MRHNA; CDR2 reads SNTAGT. The J segment lost 0 bases and the V segment lost 10 bases, leaving 8 bases of the junction unmatched. The CDR3 runs 14 residues. CDR3 nucleotides: TGTGCCACCGGGGGCCTAGCGGGCTCCTACGAGCAGTACTTC. Translation gives CATGGLAGSYEQYF.

V gene TRBV4-2 combines with J gene TRBJ2-1; 13 nucleotides line up with TRBD2. Germline lookup yields CDR1 LGHNA and CDR2 YNFKEQ. This CDR3 is built from 17 residues. The V and J ends lost 1 base and 7 bases, in that order; junction bases with no gene match: 7. CDR3 sequence: CASSQAKLAGGLNEQFF. The CDR3 DNA reads TGTGCCAGCAGCCAAGCGAAACTAGCGGGAGGGTTAAATGAGCAGTTCTTC.

The genes are TRBV5-6 and TRBJ1-2; tentatively, D is TRBD1 (5 bases). From germline, CDR1 is SGHDT and CDR2 YYEEEE. V was shortened by 0 bases and J by 6 bases, with 9 bases between the two germline ends. The CDR3 extends over 13 amino acids. CDR3 nucleotides: TGTGCCAGCAGCTTGGCGCCAGGGAATGGCTACACCTTC. This codes for CASSLAPGNGYTF.

The genes are TRBV14 and TRBJ2-5; TRBD1 matches 8 bases. The V gene end was trimmed by 4 bases and the J gene end by 5 bases; junction bases not matched to a gene: 15. Germline lookup yields CDR1 SGHDN and CDR2 FVKESK. CDR3 length: 17 amino acids. The CDR3 region has the DNA TGTGCCAGCAGCCTAGGTTTTCGACAGGGGCGGTTGGAGACCCAGTACTTC. Its translation is CASSLGFRQGRLETQYF.

The CDR3 bases are TGCGCCAGCAGCTTTCCGGGTCCCCAAGAGACCCAGTACTTC. This codes for CASSFPGPQETQYF. The rearrangement links TRBV5-1 to TRBJ2-5; D call uncertain. Per the germline V gene, CDR1 is SGHRS and CDR2 is YFSETQ. V lost 2 bases to trimming and J lost 1 base, with 9 bases between them. This CDR3 has 14 residues.

V is TRBV6-8 and J is TRBJ2-7; 7 bases align to TRBD2. The CDR3 is 13 residues long. Germline V gives CDR1 MNHGY, CDR2 SAAAGT. Trimming took 8 bases from V and 2 from J; bases not matched to a gene: 6. CDR3 sequence (DNA): TGTGCCAGCTCGGGACTACCAACCTACGAGCAGTACTTC. Translated: CASSGLPTYEQYF.

The rearrangement joins TRBV4-1 to TRBJ1-5; D call uncertain. The germline V and J ends were trimmed by 0 bases and 0 bases, with 9 bases remaining between them. CDR1 and CDR2 (germline): MGHRA, YSYEKL. The CDR3 runs to 16 residues. CDR3: CASSQDPTNSNQPQHF. CDR3 coding DNA: TGCGCCAGCAGCCAAGACCCCACTAATAGCAATCAGCCCCAGCATTTT.

V is TRBV9 and J is TRBJ1-2; 9 bases line up with TRBD1. CDR3 length: 18 amino acids. Losses at the gene ends were 4 bases for V and 4 bases for J; bases not matched to a gene: 17. Germline V lookup: CDR1 SGDLS, CDR2 YYNGEE. In nucleotides, the CDR3 is TGTGCCAGCAGCCTTCACCCTGGGGGACAGGGTTCGGGCTATGGCTACACCTTC. It specifies CASSLHPGGQGSGYGYTF. Full variable domain (rest looked up from reference TRBV9 and TRBJ1-2): DSGVTQTPKHLITATGQRVTLRCSPRSGDLSVYWYQQSLDQGLQFLIQYYNGEERAKGNILERFSAQQFPDLHSELNLSSLELGDSALYFCASSLHPGGQGSGYGYTFGSGTRLTVV.

The table lists this clone with a few counts. V is TRBV18 and J is TRBJ2-4, with TRBD2 identical over 7 bases. This CDR3 spans 14 amino acids. The trim removed 0 bases at V and 6 bases at J, leaving 2 bases unmatched. Germline lookup yields CDR1 KGHSH and CDR2 LQKENI. CDR3 sequence (DNA): TGTGCCAGCTCACCACCGTCTAGCGGAAACATTCAGTACTTC. Protein product: CASSPPSSGNIQYF.